The 16 T cell receptor beta chains listed next were all sequenced from one sample in a study of T-cell memory formation after mild COVID-19. TCRdb processed the 5' RACE reads anew with MiXCR; each CDR3 protein has one entry. The profile shows a few hundred thousand distinct CDR3 sequences, nearly 25% of them singletons. The sequenced sample consisted of PBMCs or a T cell subset sorted from them (not recorded which). Every receptor here comes from an adult woman who had mild COVID-19 (a few samples of this study predate the infection). Cell type and time point are not known.

The chain couples TRBV30 to TRBJ1-6; D unresolved. Trimming stripped 3 bases from V and 7 bases from J, with 13 bases between. Looked up from germline, CDR1 is GTSNPN and CDR2 is SVGIG (reference sequence). The CDR3 extends over 14 amino acids. CDR3 in amino acids: CAWRAKPPNSPLHF. CDR3 sequence (DNA): TGTGCCTGGAGGGCGAAACCACCGAATTCACCCCTCCACTTT.

The CDR3 DNA is TGCAGTGCTAGGACAGGGTACAATCAGCCCCAGCATTTT. The encoded protein is CSARTGYNQPQHF. V gene TRBV20-1 combines with J gene TRBJ1-5, with 7 nucleotides matching TRBD1. The CDR3 totals 13 residues. Per germline, CDR1 DFQATT and CDR2 SNEGSKA (reference sequence). J was trimmed by 3 bases and V by 3 bases; bases with no gene match: 2.

This chain connects TRBV21-1 to TRBJ2-7; the tabulated D call, TRBD1, remains unverified against the DNA. TRBV21-1 is assigned pseudogene status. The CDR3 is 14 residues long. This CDR3 reads CASSKGTSSYEQYV. As DNA, the CDR3 is TGTGCCAGCAGCAAAGGGACATCGTCCTACGAGCAGTACGTC.

The table lists this clonotype with a few counts. The chain employs TRBV7-8 and TRBJ1-1, with 7 bases lining up with TRBD1. The length of the CDR3 is 16 residues. Per the germline V gene, CDR1 is SGHVS and CDR2 is FQNEAQ. V lost 5 bases, J lost 0 bases, and 9 bases stayed unmatched. CDR3 residues: CASSDQHRGLNTEAFF. The CDR3 nucleotides read TGTGCCAGCAGCGACCAGCACAGGGGTTTGAACACTGAAGCTTTCTTT.

The chain recombines TRBV19 with TRBJ1-1, with TRBD1 matching 7 bases. Germline V gene data show CDR1 as LNHDA and CDR2 as SQIVND (reference sequence). There are 15 residues in the CDR3. The V segment lost 3 bases and the J segment 5 bases; nucleotides outside the gene matches: 9. The CDR3 spells CASSMAGGGGTEAFF. CDR3 nucleotide sequence: TGTGCCAGTAGTATGGCAGGGGGTGGAGGGACTGAAGCTTTCTTT.

The chain carries TRBV20-1 and TRBJ2-7, with TRBD1 identical over 7 bases. The germline V gene encodes CDR1 DFQATT and CDR2 SNEGSKA (reference sequence). CDR3 size: 12 residues. Trimming cost V 4 bases and J 5 bases; bases outside gene matches: 5. The CDR3 nucleotides are TGCAGTGCTACGGACAGGCCAGACGAGCAGTACTTC. Amino acids: CSATDRPDEQYF.

The chain uses TRBV7-9 and TRBJ2-7; D gene unclear. The V end lost 2 bases, the J end lost 1 base, and 12 bases lay between the germline ends. The germline V gene encodes CDR1 SEHNR and CDR2 FQNEAQ (reference sequence). The CDR3 covers 15 residues. The CDR3 region has the DNA TGTGCCAGCAGCTTAAGATTGGGGTCTTCCTACGAGCAGTACTTC. Residues: CASSLRLGSSYEQYF.

This clonotype was counted between two and nine times. The chain carries TRBV4-2 and TRBJ2-7, with 7 bases matching TRBD2. V lost 1 base to trimming and J lost 6 bases; unmatched junction nucleotides: 9. Germline CDR1 is LGHNA and CDR2 is YNFKEQ. The CDR3 runs 15 residues. The CDR3 loop reads CASSQAVGEGTEQYF. Written as DNA, the CDR3 is TGTGCCAGCAGCCAAGCTGTGGGGGAGGGAACCGAGCAGTACTTC.

J is TRBJ2-1 and V is TRBV7-9, with 12 bases lining up with TRBD2. CDR3 length equals 16 residues. CDR1 is SEHNR, CDR2 FQNEAQ, per germline (reference sequence). Trimming at V came to 5 bases and at J to 7 bases, leaving 9 bases not matched to a gene. The DNA of the CDR3 is TGTGCCAGCAGCCAAACTAGCGGGAGGTTCGGGAATGAGCAGTTCTTC. Its translation: CASSQTSGRFGNEQFF.

The chain recombines TRBV7-9 with TRBJ2-7, with a possible D match to TRBD2 (7 bases). In germline, CDR1 is SEHNR, CDR2 FQNEAQ (reference sequence). CDR3 length equals 13 residues. Trimming left V 5 bases short and J 5 bases short, with 13 bases between. The CDR3: CASSRGEGDEQYF. The CDR3 bases are TGTGCCAGCAGCCGAGGGGAGGGGGACGAGCAGTACTTC.

The V call is TRBV7-9, the J call TRBJ1-2; D possibly corresponds to TRBD1 (5 bases). This CDR3 has 14 residues. The V gene lost 4 bases and the J gene lost 6 bases, with 15 bases spanning the gap. Germline CDR1 SEHNR, CDR2 FQNEAQ (reference sequence). CDR3 loop: CASSWTKGSDGYTF. The CDR3 nucleotides read TGTGCCAGCAGCTGGACAAAAGGGAGCGATGGCTACACCTTC.

This chain links TRBV4-1 with TRBJ2-4, with D possibly being TRBD2 (5 bases). Germline V lookup: CDR1 MGHRA, CDR2 YSYEKL. V was pared by 10 bases and J by 1 base, with 20 bases between. The CDR3 loop spans 16 amino acids. The CDR3 spells CATSGAGFLAKNIQYF. The CDR3 region has the DNA TGCGCCACCTCGGGTGCGGGCTTTCTGGCCAAAAACATTCAGTACTTC.

The chain is built from TRBV10-3 and TRBJ1-2; D is undetermined. This CDR3 is built from 16 residues. V was clipped by 2 bases and J by 8 bases, with 21 bases between them. From germline, CDR1 is ENHRY and CDR2 SYGVKD. The CDR3 is CAISEDQSYPAGGYTF. For the CDR3, the DNA is TGTGCCATCAGTGAGGATCAATCCTATCCGGCGGGAGGCTACACCTTC.

The chain has TRBV5-4 and TRBJ2-3; TRBD1 aligns across 10 bases. The CDR3 runs 16 residues. The V segment lost 4 bases and the J segment 0 bases; nucleotides outside the gene matches: 5. Germline V gene lookup returns CDR1 SGHNT and CDR2 YYREEE (reference sequence). In DNA, the CDR3 is TGTGCCAGCAGCGGGGACAGGGGTGGTAGCACAGATACGCAGTATTTT. Its translation: CASSGDRGGSTDTQYF.

The chain uses TRBV7-3 and TRBJ2-7, with 7 nucleotides matching TRBD2. V dropped 2 bases and J dropped 5; count of bases not matched to a gene: 6. Germline-derived CDR1 and CDR2 are SGHTA and FQGTGA. This CDR3 comprises 14 residues. CDR3 DNA: TGTGCCAGCAGCTTAGGTCCAGCGGGAAACGAGCAGTACTTC. Translating it yields CASSLGPAGNEQYF.

The CDR3 is CASSSGTSGVRETQYF. The CDR3 DNA is TGTGCCAGCAGTTCCGGGACTAGCGGGGTCAGGGAGACCCAGTACTTC. The chain recombines TRBV5-8 with TRBJ2-5; 13 bases map to TRBD2. V lost 5 bases and J lost 5; bases outside the gene matches: 9. The CDR3 extends over 16 amino acids. The germline gives CDR1 SGHTS, CDR2 YDEGEE. Full variable domain (rest looked up from reference TRBV5-8 and TRBJ2-5): EAGVTQSPTHLIKTRGQQATLRCSPISGHTSVYWYQQALGLGLQFLLWYDEGEERNRGNFPPRFSGRQFPNYSSELNVNALELEDSALYLCASSSGTSGVRETQYFGPGTRLLVL.